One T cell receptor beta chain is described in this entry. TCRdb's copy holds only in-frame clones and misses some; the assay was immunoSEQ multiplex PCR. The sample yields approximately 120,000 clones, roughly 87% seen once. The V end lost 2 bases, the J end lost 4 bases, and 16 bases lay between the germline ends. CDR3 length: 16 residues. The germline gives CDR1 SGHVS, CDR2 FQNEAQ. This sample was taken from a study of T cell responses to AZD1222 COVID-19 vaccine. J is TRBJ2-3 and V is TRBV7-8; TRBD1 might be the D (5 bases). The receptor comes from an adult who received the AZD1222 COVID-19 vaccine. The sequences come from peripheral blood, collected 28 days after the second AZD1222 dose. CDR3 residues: CASSLFGQGNADTQYF. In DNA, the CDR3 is TGTGCCAGCAGCTTATTCGGTCAGGGAAACGCAGATACGCAGTATTTT.